The next 3 T cell receptor beta chains were all read from a single sample in a study of T-cell reconstitution after alpha-beta-depleted transplantation in children. Unique molecular identifiers were used in preparing the TCRbeta library. Each CDR3 protein is one row after TCRdb ran MiXCR on the PCR reads. Here the sample spans some 290,000 distinct CDR3 sequences, approximately 9.6% being singletons. The sequences come from PBMCs from the stem cell graft donor, collected from the stem cell graft. The origin of the receptors is a human donor who donated a stem cell graft to a child with SCID.

This clonotype was observed a few times. The chain couples TRBV11-2 to TRBJ1-3, with 8 bases that match TRBD1. Germline V gene sequence: CDR1 SGHAT, CDR2 FQNNGV. The CDR3 is 16 residues long. The trim removed 4 bases at V and 0 bases at J, leaving 5 bases unmatched. CDR3 in DNA: TGTGCCAGCAGCTACGGGGACAGGACCTCTGGAAACACCATATATTTT. Its protein is CASSYGDRTSGNTIYF.

In its sample, this clonotype was seen a few times. The chain has TRBV5-1 and TRBJ1-5, with 9 bases lining up with TRBD1. The trim removed 5 bases at V and 4 bases at J, leaving 7 bases unmatched. This CDR3 has 15 residues. Germline V CDR1 and CDR2: SGHRS, YFSETQ. The CDR3 DNA is TGCGCCAGCAGAAAGGGACAGGGAGGAAATCAGCCCCAGCATTTT. Encoded protein: CASRKGQGGNQPQHF.

This chain links TRBV5-4 with TRBJ1-1, with a weak D call TRBD1 (5 bases). Germline loops: CDR1 SGHNT, CDR2 YYREEE (reference sequence). Trimming pared 5 bases from V and 1 base from J, leaving 15 bases between. The CDR3 is made up of 15 amino acids. The CDR3 spells CASSLPSGTNTEAFF. For the CDR3, the DNA is TGTGCCAGCAGTTTGCCCTCTGGGACGAACACTGAAGCTTTCTTT.